A single T cell receptor (beta chain) is shown here with its context. Its antigen is unknown. The data derive from a study of siplizumab effects on memory and regulatory T cells. Study-level points and caveats: Significant reduction of alloreactive sequences traceable to unstimulated CD4+ memory cells was observed with siplizumab. Relative to controls at roughly 26%, mappable alloreactive CD4+ clones exhibited a mean Treg-derived proportion of more than 60% with siplizumab.

In each sample, 85,000 to 100,000 TCR templates were assayed. Some clones are missing from TCRdb's copy, which holds only in-frame ones; the method was immunoSEQ multiplex PCR. The sample has tens of thousands of clones; roughly 87% are singletons. The CDR3 spans 14 residues. The germline CDR1 and CDR2 sequences are LNHDA and SQIVND (reference sequence). With 4 bases removed from V and 12 bases from J, the gap between germline ends came to 22 bases. The sample was Tregs sorted from blood. This chain joins TRBV19 and TRBJ2-7; tentative D call: TRBD2 (6 bases). This TCR came from a human donor in good health. The CDR3 nucleotides are TGTGCCAGTAGTAACTACCTAGCTGGGGAGGAAAGGTACTTC. Translating gives CASSNYLAGEERYF.